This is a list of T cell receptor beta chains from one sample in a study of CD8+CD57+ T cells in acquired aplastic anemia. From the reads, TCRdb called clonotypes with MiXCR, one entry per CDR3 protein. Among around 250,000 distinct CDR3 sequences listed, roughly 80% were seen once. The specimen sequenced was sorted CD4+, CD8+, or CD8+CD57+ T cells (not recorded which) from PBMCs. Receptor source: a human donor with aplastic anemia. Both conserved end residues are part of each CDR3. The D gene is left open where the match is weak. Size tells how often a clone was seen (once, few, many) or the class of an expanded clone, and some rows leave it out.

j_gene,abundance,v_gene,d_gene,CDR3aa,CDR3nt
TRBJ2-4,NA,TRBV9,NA,CASSDGGNNEQF,TGTGCCAGCAGTGATGGGGGGAACAATGAGCAGTTC
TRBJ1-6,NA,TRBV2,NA,CASKIGGDSPLHF,TGTGCCAGCAAGATTGGTGGGGATTCACCCCTCCACTTT
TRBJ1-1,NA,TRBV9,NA,CASSLDGTSNTEAFF,TGTGCCAGCAGCTTAGATGGGACAAGTAACACTGAAGCTTTCTTT
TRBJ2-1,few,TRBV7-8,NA,CASSIAGGAYNQQFF,TGTGCCAGTAGTATAGCTGGCGGTGCCTATAATCAGCAGTTCTTC
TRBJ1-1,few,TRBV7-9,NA,CASSLVPGGLFFAFF,TGTGCCAGCAGCTTAGTTCCCGGGGGGCTGTTTTTTGCTTTCTTT
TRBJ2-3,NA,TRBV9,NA,CASGDTGTSTEYF,TGTGCCAGCGGGGACACGGGAACAAGTACGGAGTATTTT
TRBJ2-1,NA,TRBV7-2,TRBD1,CASSLAVRTGTGHNEQFF,TGTGCCAGCAGCTTAGCGGTCCGGACCGGGACAGGGCACAATGAGCAGTTCTTC
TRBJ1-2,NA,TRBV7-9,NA,CASSLNLAGNTTF,TGTGCCAGCAGCCTCAACCTTGCAGGTAACACTACATTC
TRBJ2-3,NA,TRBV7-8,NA,CASSLAVHPPTTSF,TGTGCCAGCAGCTTAGCGGTACATCCACCTACTACTTCGTTT
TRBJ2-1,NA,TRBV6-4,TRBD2,CASSDSGTSGYNEQFF,TGTGCCAGCAGTGACTCCGGGACTAGCGGATACAATGAGCAGTTCTTC
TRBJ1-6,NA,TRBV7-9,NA,CASSWAGGNTPAYF,NA
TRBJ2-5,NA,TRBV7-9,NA,CASSLAVSQETQYF,TGTGCCAGCAGCTTAGCAGTCTCTCAAGAGACCCAGTACTTC
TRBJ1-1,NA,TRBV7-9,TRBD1,CASSLGETGNREAFF,TGTGCCAGCAGCTTAGGGGAGACAGGGAACAGAGAAGCTTTCTTT
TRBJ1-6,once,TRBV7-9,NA,CASSPKSTNEKLFLHF,TGTGCCAGCAGCCCCAAATCAACTAATGAAAAACTGTTCCTCCACTTT
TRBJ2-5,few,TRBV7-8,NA,CASSLLQETQYF,TGTGCCAGCAGCTTGCTCCAAGAGACCCAGTACTTC
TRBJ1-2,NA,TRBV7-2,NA,CASSLGWEGYGYTF,TGTGCCAGCAGCTTGGGATGGGAAGGCTATGGCTACACCTTC
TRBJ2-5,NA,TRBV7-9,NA,CASSRGVQIETQYF,TGTGCCAGCAGCCGCGGGGTCCAGATAGAGACCCAGTACTTC
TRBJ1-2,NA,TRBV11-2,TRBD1,CASSQTGAGGYTF,TGTGCCAGCAGCCAGACAGGGGCAGGTGGCTACACCTTC
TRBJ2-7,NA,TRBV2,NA,CASSEGGGGTEQYF,TGTGCCAGCAGCGAAGGAGGCGGAGGGACCGAGCAGTACTTC
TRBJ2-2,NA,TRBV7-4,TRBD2,CASSGEAGTAGELFF,TGTGCCAGCAGTGGAGAAGCGGGGACCGCCGGGGAGCTGTTTTTT
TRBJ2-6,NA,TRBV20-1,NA,CSAKSDAGSGANVLTF,TGCAGTGCTAAAAGCGACGCGGGATCTGGGGCCAACGTCCTGACTTTC
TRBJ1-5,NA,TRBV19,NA,CASTSTRGSNQPQHF,TGTGCCAGTACCTCGACACGAGGGAGCAATCAGCCCCAGCATTTT
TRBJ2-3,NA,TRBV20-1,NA,CSVNGLAGQGDTQYF,TGCAGTGTAAATGGGCTAGCGGGACAGGGAGATACGCAGTATTTT
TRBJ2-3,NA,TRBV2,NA,CASGARGAEAQQFF,TGTGCCAGCGGCGCCCGGGGGGCGGAAGCGCAGCAGTTTTTT
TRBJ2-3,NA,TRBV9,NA,CASSVGSDPDKFYF,TGTGCCAGCAGCGTAGGGTCAGATCCGGATAAGTTTTATTTT
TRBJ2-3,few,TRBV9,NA,CASSAGGGPDTQYF,TGTGCCAGCAGCGCCGGGGGTGGTCCCGATACGCAGTATTTT
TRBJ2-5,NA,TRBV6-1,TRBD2,CASSSGLAGAHQETQYF,TGTGCCAGCAGTTCGGGACTAGCGGGGGCCCATCAAGAGACCCAGTACTTC
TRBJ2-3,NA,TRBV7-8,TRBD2,CASSLGGGRTTTQYF,TGTGCCAGCAGCTTAGGGGGAGGGCGCACAACGACGCAGTATTTT
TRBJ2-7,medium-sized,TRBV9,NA,CASSVGGGGAEQYF,TGTGCCAGCAGCGTAGGAGGTGGGGGGGCCGAGCAGTACTTC
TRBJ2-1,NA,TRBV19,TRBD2,CASSIAGGSYNDQFFF,TGTGCCAGTAGTATAGCGGGGGGATCCTACAATGATCAGTTCTTCTTC
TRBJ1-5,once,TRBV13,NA,CASSHGVSRNQPQHF,TGTGCCAGCAGCCATGGGGTCTCGAGAAATCAGCCCCAGCATTTT
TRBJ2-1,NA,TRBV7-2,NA,CASGSGHNGEYF,TGTGCCAGCGGGAGTGGTCACAATGGGGAGTATTTC
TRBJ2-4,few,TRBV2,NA,CASGDGGTDTHF,TGTGCCAGCGGGGACGGGGGCACCGATACGCACTTC
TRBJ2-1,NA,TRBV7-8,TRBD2,CASSLTGGPDTQNEQFF,TGTGCCAGCAGCTTAACGGGAGGGCCCGATACGCAGAATGAGCAGTTCTTC